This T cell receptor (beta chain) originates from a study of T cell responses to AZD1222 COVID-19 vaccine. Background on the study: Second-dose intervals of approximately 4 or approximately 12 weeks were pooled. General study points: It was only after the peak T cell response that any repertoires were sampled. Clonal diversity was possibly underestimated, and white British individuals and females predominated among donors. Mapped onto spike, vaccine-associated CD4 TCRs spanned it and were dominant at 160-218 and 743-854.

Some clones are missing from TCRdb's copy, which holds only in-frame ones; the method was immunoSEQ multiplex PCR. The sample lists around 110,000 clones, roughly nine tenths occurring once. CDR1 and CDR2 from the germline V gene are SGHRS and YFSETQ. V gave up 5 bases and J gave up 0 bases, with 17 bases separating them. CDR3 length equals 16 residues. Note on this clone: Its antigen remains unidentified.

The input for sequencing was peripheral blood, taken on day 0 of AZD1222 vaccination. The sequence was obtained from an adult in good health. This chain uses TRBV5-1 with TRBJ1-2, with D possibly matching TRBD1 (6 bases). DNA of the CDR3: TGCGCCAGCAGAAACGACAGGACGTTCACTAACTATGGCTACACCTTC. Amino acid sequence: CASRNDRTFTNYGYTF.